This TCR beta chain was sequenced during a study of beta chain features in type 1 diabetes listed by TCRdb under 2018. A note on the overall study: Mean age, gender distribution, total cell number and subset yield did not differ between patients and healthy donors. Naive and central memory subsets were obtained from all 30 or so donors, but regulatory and stem cell-like memory subsets were isolated from only 8 patients and about eight healthy donors. The study compared TCRB repertoires of sorted circulating CD4+ T cell subsets between recently diagnosed type 1 diabetes patients and matched healthy donors. A total of about 99,000,000 sorted cells were examined across all samples, and RNA yield correlated strongly with the number of cells per subset. What the study reported, not specific to this receptor: Only small numbers of individuals were included in the HLA sub-analyses, which left unresolved whether HLA type had any influence on TCRB rearrangement. The naive, central memory and regulatory TCRB repertoires appeared to resemble one another more closely among patients than among healthy donors. In all four CD4+ subsets, TCRB CDR3 length was moderately but significantly shorter in type 1 diabetes patients. PCR may preferentially amplify shorter templates, but because patient and control samples were amplified and corrected together, any resulting skew would affect both groups equally. Because cDNA was sequenced instead of genomic DNA, activated cells with high expression could be over-represented, although the groups did not differ in activation or CD3 levels. At VDJ recombination sites, patients with type 1 diabetes made fewer insertions and deleted more nucleotides, a pattern implying thymic rearrangement abnormalities.

The entire isolated RNA was reverse transcribed using the High Capacity cDNA Reverse Transcription Kit, and thus expressed TCRB transcripts were sequenced. Deep immunoSEQ sequencing was applied to naive, central memory and regulatory T cell samples, giving an average of roughly 3.6 million total reads per sample. Sorted cells were lysed in RLT buffer, and RNA was extracted using DNase-treated RNeasy Micro or Mini kits according to cell number. Each cell subset was processed on its own to prevent cross-contamination, while patient and healthy donor samples were processed together. The immunoSEQ multiplex PCR was used to amplify TCRB sequences from cDNA, generating 87-bp fragments that spanned the CDR3 region. Sequencing of the amplicons was performed on the Illumina HiSeq platform. As for how the authors treated the data: Synthetic template baselines were used to correct PCR bias computationally, reads within Hamming distance 2 were collapsed together, and singletons that could not be merged were discarded. Reads were aligned against IMGT so that V, D and J genes, CDR3 length and insertions or deletions at six rearrangement sites could be assigned. Within each subset, clonotype counts were normalized to sorted cell number, after which true diversity and Gini coefficients were computed with the tcR R package. The overlap coefficient, calculated on TCRB nucleotide sequences, was used to quantify repertoire sharing. The table was pulled from immuneACCESS by TCRdb, which kept in-frame rearrangements only. Such tables lose some clones; where checked, under half of the loss comes from unresolved V genes, and the rest has no known cause. V, J and clone size are those of that table, while D and trimming were read from the DNA. In this sample the table shows approximately 150,000 clones, roughly an eighth of which occur a single time. Of the sample, roughly 1.3% is held by the ten largest clones.

From each donor, a single peripheral blood sample of 90 to 150 mL on average was drawn into heparinised tubes. Naive, central memory, regulatory and stem cell-like memory CD4+ T cells were sorted on a BD FACSAria II using a panel including CD45RO, CCR7, CD25, CD127, CD95 and CD27. Every sorted population had a purity above 95%. Right away, PBMCs were isolated by Lymphoprep density gradient centrifugation and were stained directly, with no culture step. So that batch effects would be minimized, each experiment stained and sorted samples in pairs, pairing one healthy donor with one patient. In its sample, this clone was seen a few times. No antigen is known for it. Base qualities are missing; no much larger clone stands one base away. The CDR3 covers 15 residues, taking in both the cysteine and the phenylalanine. Just CDR3 DNA is preserved here, 45 bases in frame from base 1. The germline ends are 14 bases apart after V is trimmed by 2 bases and J by 4 bases. CDR1 KGHSH and CDR2 LQKENI are derived from the germline V gene.

This chain is built from TRBV18 and TRBJ1-1; the D gene is unclear. The clonotype originates from a man aged 18 to 29 with type 1 diabetes. The sequencing sample was made of central memory CD4+ T cells from blood. The CDR3 here reads CASSPGVIRGTEAFF. The DNA reads as follows: TGTGCCAGCTCACCAGGAGTCATTCGGGGCACTGAAGCTTTCTTT.